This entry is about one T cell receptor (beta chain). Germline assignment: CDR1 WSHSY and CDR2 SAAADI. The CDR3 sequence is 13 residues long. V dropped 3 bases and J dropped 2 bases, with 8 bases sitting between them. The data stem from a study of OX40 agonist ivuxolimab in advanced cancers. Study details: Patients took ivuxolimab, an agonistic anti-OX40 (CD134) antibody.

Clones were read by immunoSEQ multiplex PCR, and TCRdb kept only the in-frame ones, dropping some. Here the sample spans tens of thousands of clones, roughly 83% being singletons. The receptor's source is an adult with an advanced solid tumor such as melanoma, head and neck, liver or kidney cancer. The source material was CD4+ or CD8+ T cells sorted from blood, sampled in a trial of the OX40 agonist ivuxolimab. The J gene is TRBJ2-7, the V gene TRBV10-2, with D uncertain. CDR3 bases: TGCGCCAGCAGTGAAACTACCGCCTACGAGCAGTACTTC. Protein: CASSETTAYEQYF.